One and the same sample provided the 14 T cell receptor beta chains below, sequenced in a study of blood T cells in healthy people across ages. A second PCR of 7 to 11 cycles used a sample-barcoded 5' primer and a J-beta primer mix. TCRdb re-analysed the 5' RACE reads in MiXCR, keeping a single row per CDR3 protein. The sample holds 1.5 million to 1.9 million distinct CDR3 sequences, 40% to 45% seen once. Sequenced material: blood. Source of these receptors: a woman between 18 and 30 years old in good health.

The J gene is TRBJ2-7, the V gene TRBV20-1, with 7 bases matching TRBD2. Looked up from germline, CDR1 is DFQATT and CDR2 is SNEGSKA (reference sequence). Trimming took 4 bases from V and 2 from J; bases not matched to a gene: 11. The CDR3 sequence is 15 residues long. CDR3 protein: CSAMGGTRKTYEQYF. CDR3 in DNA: TGCAGTGCTATGGGAGGGACTCGGAAAACCTACGAGCAGTACTTC.

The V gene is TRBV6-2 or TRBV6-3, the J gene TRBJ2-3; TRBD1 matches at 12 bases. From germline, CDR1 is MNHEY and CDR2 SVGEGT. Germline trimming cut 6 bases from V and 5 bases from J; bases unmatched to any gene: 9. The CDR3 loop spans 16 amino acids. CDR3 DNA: TGTGCCAGCAGGCTGACCGGGACAGGGGGCAAAGATACGCAGTATTTT. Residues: CASRLTGTGGKDTQYF.

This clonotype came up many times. CDR3 DNA sequence: TGTGCCAGCACCCACCGGGTCAAAAACATTCAGTACTTC. This codes for CASTHRVKNIQYF. This rearrangement joins TRBV12-3 or TRBV12-4 to TRBJ2-4; no definite D call. The CDR3 runs 13 residues. Deletions cut 7 bases from V and 3 bases from J, with 10 bases between.

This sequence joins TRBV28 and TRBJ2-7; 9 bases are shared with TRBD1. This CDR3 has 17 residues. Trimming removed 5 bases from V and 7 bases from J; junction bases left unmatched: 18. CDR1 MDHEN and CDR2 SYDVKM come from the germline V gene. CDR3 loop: CASSITPWGQGKYEQYF. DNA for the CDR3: TGTGCCAGCAGTATAACCCCTTGGGGACAGGGAAAATATGAGCAGTACTTC. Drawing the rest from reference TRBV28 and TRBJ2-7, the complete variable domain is DVKVTQSSRYLVKRTGEKVFLECVQDMDHENMFWYRQDPGLGLRLIYFSYDVKMKEKGDIPEGYSVSREKKERFSLILESASTNQTSMYLCASSITPWGQGKYEQYFGPGTRLTVT.

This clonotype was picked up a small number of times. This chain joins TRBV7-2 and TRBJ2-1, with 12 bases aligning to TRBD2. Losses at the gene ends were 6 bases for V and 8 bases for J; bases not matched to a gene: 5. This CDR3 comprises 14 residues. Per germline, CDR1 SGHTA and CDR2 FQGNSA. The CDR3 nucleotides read TGTGCCAGCAGACCCGGGACTAGCGGGTATGAGCAGTTCTTC. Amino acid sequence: CASRPGTSGYEQFF.

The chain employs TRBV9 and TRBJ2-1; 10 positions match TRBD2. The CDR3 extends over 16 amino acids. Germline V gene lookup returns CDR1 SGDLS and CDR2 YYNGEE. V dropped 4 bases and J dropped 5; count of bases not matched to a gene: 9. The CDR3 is CASSPHGTSVDNEQFF. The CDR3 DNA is TGTGCCAGCAGCCCCCACGGGACTAGCGTAGACAATGAGCAGTTCTTC.

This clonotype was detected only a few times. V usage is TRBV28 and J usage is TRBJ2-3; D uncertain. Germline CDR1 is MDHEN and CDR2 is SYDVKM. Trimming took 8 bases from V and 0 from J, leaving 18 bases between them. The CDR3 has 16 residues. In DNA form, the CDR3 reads TGTGCCAGCGGAAAGCGTTGGAGAACTAGCACAGATACGCAGTATTTT. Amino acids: CASGKRWRTSTDTQYF. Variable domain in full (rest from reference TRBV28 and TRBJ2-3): DVKVTQSSRYLVKRTGEKVFLECVQDMDHENMFWYRQDPGLGLRLIYFSYDVKMKEKGDIPEGYSVSREKKERFSLILESASTNQTSMYLCASGKRWRTSTDTQYFGPGTRLTVL.

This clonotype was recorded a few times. The chain's CDR3 is CATSDTGGPTSEQFF. The CDR3 bases are TGTGCCACCAGTGATACGGGGGGGCCTACGTCTGAGCAGTTCTTC. V usage is TRBV24-1 and J usage is TRBJ2-1, with 8 bases lining up with TRBD2. Germline V gives CDR1 KGHDR, CDR2 SFDVKD. This CDR3 has 15 amino acids. V lost 3 bases to trimming and J lost 9 bases; unmatched junction nucleotides: 9.

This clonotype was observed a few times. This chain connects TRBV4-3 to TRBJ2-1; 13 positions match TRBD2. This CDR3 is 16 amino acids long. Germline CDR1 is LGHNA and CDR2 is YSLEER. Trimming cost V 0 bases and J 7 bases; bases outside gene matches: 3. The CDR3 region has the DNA TGCGCCAGCAGCCAAGAAAGGACTAGCGGGAGTAATGAGCAGTTCTTC. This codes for CASSQERTSGSNEQFF.

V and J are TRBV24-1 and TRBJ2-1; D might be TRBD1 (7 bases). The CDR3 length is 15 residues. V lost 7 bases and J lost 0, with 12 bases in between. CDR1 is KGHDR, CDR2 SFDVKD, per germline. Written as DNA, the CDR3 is TGTGCCACCAGGCGGGGACAGTGCTCCTACAATGAGCAGTTCTTC. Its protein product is CATRRGQCSYNEQFF.

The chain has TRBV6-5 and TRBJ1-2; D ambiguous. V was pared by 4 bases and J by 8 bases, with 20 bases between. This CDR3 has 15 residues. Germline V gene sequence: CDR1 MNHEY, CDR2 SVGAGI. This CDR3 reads CASSSDLMARSGYTF. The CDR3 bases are TGTGCCAGCAGTTCCGATTTAATGGCTCGGTCGGGCTACACCTTC.

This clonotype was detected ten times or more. The DNA for the CDR3 is TGCAGCGTATCCCCGGGACCAGGGGGCGGTGAGCAGTTCTTC. This codes for CSVSPGPGGGEQFF. This chain connects TRBV29-1 to TRBJ2-1; TRBD1 aligns across 8 bases. Looked up from germline, CDR1 is SQVTM and CDR2 is ANQGSEA. The length of the CDR3 is 14 residues. J lost 9 bases, V lost 6 bases, and 13 bases had no gene match.

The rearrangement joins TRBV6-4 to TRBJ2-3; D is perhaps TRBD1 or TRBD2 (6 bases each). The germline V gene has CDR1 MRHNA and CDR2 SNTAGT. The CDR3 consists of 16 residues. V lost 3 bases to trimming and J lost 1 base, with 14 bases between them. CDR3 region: CASSDVGGHGTDTQYF. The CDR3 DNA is TGTGCCAGCAGTGATGTGGGGGGCCACGGCACAGATACGCAGTATTTT.

The chain's CDR3 is CASSPSGVQETQYF. In DNA, the CDR3 is TGTGCCAGCAGCCCCTCGGGCGTCCAAGAGACCCAGTACTTC. The rearrangement uses TRBV5-6 and TRBJ2-5; D gene ambiguous. Germline CDR1 SGHDT, CDR2 YYEEEE. The germline V and J ends were trimmed by 4 bases and 1 base, with 11 bases remaining between them. CDR3 length: 14 amino acids.